These 27 T cell receptor beta chains originate from one sample sequenced in a study of PD-1 blockade in classical Hodgkin lymphoma (dated by TCRdb to between 2020 and 2021). To prepare the library, the immunoSEQ multiplex PCR assay was applied. Sourced from immuneACCESS, this table was stored by TCRdb with only in-frame sequences that have V and J called. A share of the clones is absent; for the studies checked, an unresolved V gene accounts for under half, and the remainder has no known explanation. This sample holds about 30,000 clones; 85% to 95% were observed only once. About 2.3% of the sample goes to the ten largest clones. The time point label on this specimen signifies: newly diagnosed, previously untreated cHL patient sample. The source material was peripheral blood mononuclear cells (PBMCs). These receptors all come from a human donor with classical Hodgkin lymphoma.

This clone was observed once. This sequence joins TRBV27 and TRBJ2-2; perhaps TRBD2 as D (5 bases). This CDR3 is built from 16 residues. Germline V gene data show CDR1 as MNHEY and CDR2 as SMNVEV (reference sequence). V gave up 6 bases and J gave up 8 bases, with 22 bases separating them. CDR3 DNA: TGTGCCAGCAGAAACCACAAATTAAGGGAGAGAGGGGAGCTGTTTTTT. This encodes CASRNHKLRERGELFF.

This clone was detected a few times. The rearrangement uses TRBV10-3 and TRBJ2-2; D gene unclear. CDR3 length: 15 amino acids. Germline CDR1 ENHRY, CDR2 SYGVKD. The V end lost 0 bases, the J end lost 6 bases, and 11 bases lay between the germline ends. CDR3 nucleotides: TGTGCCATCAGTGAGTCGAGCAGGTTGCCCGGGGAGCTGTTTTTT. Residues: CAISESSRLPGELFF.

The sample holds a few counts of this clone. The chain couples TRBV5-6 to TRBJ1-5; D unresolved. There are 15 residues in the CDR3. V lost 1 base and J lost 1, with 9 bases in between. The germline V gene encodes CDR1 SGHDT and CDR2 YYEEEE. CDR3 nucleotides: TGTGCCAGCAGCTTGTGGCAGACCAGCAATCAGCCCCAGCATTTT. This encodes CASSLWQTSNQPQHF.

Written as DNA, the CDR3 is TGTGCCAGCAGTCAAGGAGGCAGGGGGTCAGAGCAGTACTTC. Translation gives CASSQGGRGSEQYF. This sequence joins TRBV25-1 and TRBJ2-7, with 7 bases identical to TRBD1. Per germline, CDR1 MGHDK and CDR2 SYGVNS. The V gene end was trimmed by 5 bases and the J gene end by 7 bases; junction bases not matched to a gene: 11. The CDR3 length is 14 residues.

The sample holds one count of this clone. V and J are TRBV7-8 and TRBJ2-7; a weak D match, TRBD2 (7 bases). The germline CDR1 and CDR2 sequences are SGHVS and FQNEAQ. V dropped 1 base and J dropped 10 bases, with 20 bases sitting between them. CDR3 length: 15 amino acids. The CDR3 nucleotides read TGTGCCAGCAGCTTAGAGGAGGGGGGGAGGTTGGAACAGTACTTC. It codes for CASSLEEGGRLEQYF.

This rearrangement joins TRBV7-2 to TRBJ2-1; 11 nucleotides match TRBD2. Germline V gene lookup returns CDR1 SGHTA and CDR2 FQGNSA. J gave up 6 bases and V 6 bases, and 13 bases lay outside the gene matches. This CDR3 comprises 17 residues. This CDR3 reads CASRPRIVSGRANEQFF. CDR3 bases: TGTGCCAGCAGACCCCGAATTGTTAGCGGGAGGGCCAATGAGCAGTTCTTC.

V usage is TRBV5-1 and J usage is TRBJ2-3, with 8 bases matching TRBD1. This CDR3 spans 15 amino acids. The germline CDR1 and CDR2 sequences are SGHRS and YFSETQ. Unmatched junction bases numbered 6, after V lost 4 bases and J lost 2 bases. The CDR3 region is CASSSRGLYTDTQYF. In DNA, the CDR3 is TGCGCCAGCAGCAGCAGGGGGCTATACACAGATACGCAGTATTTT.

The CDR3 spells CASSYPSTGTGGNEQYF. The CDR3 DNA reads TGCGCCAGCAGCTACCCCTCAACCGGGACAGGGGGCAACGAGCAGTACTTC. The J gene is TRBJ2-7, the V gene TRBV5-1; TRBD1 matches 12 bases. The V segment lost 3 bases and the J segment 5 bases; nucleotides outside the gene matches: 12. Germline loops: CDR1 SGHRS, CDR2 YFSETQ. This CDR3 has 17 amino acids.

The chain joins TRBV6-6 to TRBJ1-4; 7 bases align to TRBD1. The junction had 9 bases not matched to a gene; V was cut back by 3 bases and J by 8 bases. The CDR3 has 15 amino acids. CDR1 and CDR2 (germline): MNHNY, SVGAGI (reference sequence). CDR3 in amino acids: CASSYHDREGEKLFF. In nucleotides, the CDR3 is TGTGCCAGCAGTTATCATGACAGGGAGGGCGAAAAACTGTTTTTT.

As for this clone: An end of the junction does not agree with germline; a read error may underlie this. Other DNA sequences in this specimen translate into the identical CDR3. This chain joins TRBV5-1 and TRBJ2-1; a possible D gene is TRBD2 (6 bases). This CDR3 comprises 14 residues. The germline V gene encodes CDR1 SGHRS and CDR2 YFSETQ. CDR3 sequence reads: CASRFVADYNEQFF. CDR3 in DNA: TGCGCCAGCCGCTTCGTAGCGGATTACAATGAGCAGTTCTTC. Supplemented by reference TRBV5-1 and TRBJ2-1, the full variable domain reads KAGVTQTPRYLIKTRGQQVTLSCSPISGHRSVSWYQQTPGQGLQFLFEYFSETQRNKGNFPGRFSGRQFSNSRSEMNVSTLELGDSALYLCASRFVADYNEQFFGPGTRLTVL.

The rearrangement uses TRBV5-1 and TRBJ2-7; 9 bases fit TRBD1. The CDR3 length is 14 residues. Unmatched junction bases numbered 7, after V lost 4 bases and J lost 5 bases. Germline values: CDR1 SGHRS, CDR2 YFSETQ. This CDR3 reads CASSLDRGIHEQYF. DNA for the CDR3: TGCGCCAGCAGCCTGGACAGGGGTATCCACGAGCAGTACTTC.

DNA for the CDR3: TGTGCCAGCAGTGAATTTACGGAGAGAGGGAACTATGGCTACACCTTC. As protein: CASSEFTERGNYGYTF. The chain uses TRBV25-1 and TRBJ1-2; the D is unclear. The CDR3 sequence is 16 residues long. CDR1 and CDR2 (germline): MGHDK, SYGVNS. The ends were cut back, 1 base at V and 2 bases at J, with 14 bases in the middle.

This chain uses TRBV7-8 with TRBJ1-4, with D perhaps matching TRBD1 (6 bases). Germline values: CDR1 SGHVS, CDR2 FQNEAQ. Trimming cost V 3 bases and J 0 bases, with 14 bases left between them. CDR3 size: 17 residues. CDR3 DNA sequence: TGTGCCAGCAGCTTCCTCCCCGGGGGCCCAACTAATGAAAAACTGTTTTTT. Translation: CASSFLPGGPTNEKLFF. Using reference TRBV7-8 and TRBJ1-4 for the parts outside the CDR3, the full variable domain is GAGVSQSPRYKVAKRGQDVALRCDPISGHVSLFWYQQALGQGPEFLTYFQNEAQLDKSGLPSDRFFAERPEGSVSTLKIQRTQQEDSAVYLCASSFLPGGPTNEKLFFGSGTQLSVL.

The chain carries TRBV15 and TRBJ1-6; D may be TRBD1 (6 bases). CDR3 length: 17 residues. V was pared by 3 bases and J by 3 bases, with 15 bases between. Looked up from germline, CDR1 is LNHNV and CDR2 is YYDKDF (reference sequence). The CDR3, as DNA: TGTGCCACCAGCAGTTTCTCAGGGGCGATCTATAATTCACCCCTCCACTTT. It translates to CATSSFSGAIYNSPLHF.

This chain uses TRBV7-6 with TRBJ2-1, with unresolved D. This CDR3 is built from 13 residues. Germline CDR1 reads SGHVS; CDR2 reads FNYEAQ. Trimming took 5 bases from V and 6 from J, leaving 11 bases between them. The DNA for the CDR3 is TGTGCCAGCAGCCTCCGTCCGGGCAATGAGCAGTTCTTC. It codes for CASSLRPGNEQFF.

Only a few counts were recorded for this clone. The V gene is TRBV5-1, the J gene TRBJ1-1, with TRBD1 identical over 10 bases. The CDR3 consists of 18 residues. Germline V gene data show CDR1 as SGHRS and CDR2 as YFSETQ. With 3 bases clipped from V and 0 bases from J, the junction kept 11 bases outside the gene matches. The CDR3 sequence: CASSSTGTGAYMNTEAFF. The CDR3 nucleotides read TGCGCCAGCAGCTCTACCGGGACAGGGGCCTACATGAACACTGAAGCTTTCTTT.

This clone was detected once. The V and J genes are TRBV5-4 and TRBJ1-1; D may be TRBD1 (5 bases). Looked up from germline, CDR1 is SGHNT and CDR2 is YYREEE (reference sequence). The V and J ends lost 1 base and 2 bases respectively, with 6 bases between them. The CDR3 spans 13 residues. The CDR3 is CASSLTGNTEAFF. CDR3 bases: TGTGCCAGCAGCTTGACAGGTAACACTGAAGCTTTCTTT.

This clone was detected only once. This chain joins TRBV7-9 and TRBJ2-4, with no clear D. In germline, CDR1 is SEHNR, CDR2 FQNEAQ (reference sequence). The CDR3 loop spans 12 amino acids. Trimming took off 4 bases at V and 5 bases at J, with 6 bases between the two ends. The chain's CDR3 is CASSSQQNIQYF. The CDR3 DNA reads TGTGCCAGCAGCTCACAACAAAACATTCAGTACTTC.

Only a few counts were recorded for this clone. V and J are TRBV7-2 and TRBJ2-7, with a weak D call TRBD2 (6 bases). The V gene's germline CDR1 is SGHTA and CDR2 FQGNSA. V was cut by 5 bases and J by 2 bases, with 16 bases left in between. The CDR3 extends over 15 amino acids. As DNA, the CDR3 is TGTGCCAGCAGCCCCGGGAGTCCTTTAACCTACGAGCAGTACTTC. Encoded protein: CASSPGSPLTYEQYF.

This clone appeared once. V is TRBV2 and J is TRBJ2-3; no clear D. The germline V gene has CDR1 SNHLY and CDR2 FYNNEI. V was cut by 5 bases and J by 8 bases, with 11 bases left in between. CDR3 length: 12 amino acids. The CDR3 is CASSTELGTQYF. CDR3 coding DNA: TGTGCCAGCAGTACAGAGCTGGGTACGCAGTATTTT.

The sample holds one count of this clone. This sequence joins TRBV28 and TRBJ2-7, with D perhaps TRBD1 (6 bases). The germline gives CDR1 MDHEN, CDR2 SYDVKM. The germline V and J ends were trimmed by 5 bases and 6 bases, with 26 bases remaining between them. This CDR3 comprises 17 residues. CDR3 nucleotides: TGTGCCAGCAGTCCAATAGAAACAGGGTGGTACCTTCCCGAGCAGTACTTC. It encodes CASSPIETGWYLPEQYF.

The chain carries TRBV4-2 and TRBJ2-3, with D possibly being TRBD1 (6 bases). The CDR3 runs to 16 residues. V was trimmed by 0 bases and J by 2 bases, leaving 12 bases between them. Germline assignment: CDR1 LGHNA and CDR2 YNFKEQ. DNA of the CDR3: TGTGCCAGCAGCCAAGATTGGGGACACTACACAGATACGCAGTATTTT. As protein: CASSQDWGHYTDTQYF.

The gene calls are TRBV7-9 and TRBJ2-7, with D uncertain. CDR3 length equals 15 residues. V was pared by 0 bases and J by 2 bases, with 11 bases between. The V gene's germline CDR1 is SEHNR and CDR2 FQNEAQ (reference sequence). CDR3 DNA: TGTGCCAGCAGCTTAGCTCCGGGTCTCGCCTACGAGCAGTACTTC. It yields the protein CASSLAPGLAYEQYF.

The gene calls are TRBV5-1 and TRBJ1-2, with 8 bases fitting TRBD1. The trim removed 2 bases at V and 6 bases at J, leaving 3 bases unmatched. In germline, CDR1 is SGHRS, CDR2 YFSETQ. This CDR3 region has 13 residues. CDR3 DNA: TGCGCCAGCAGCTTCGGACAGGGTGATGGCTACACCTTC. This sequence encodes CASSFGQGDGYTF.

The chain couples TRBV5-6 to TRBJ2-6; no firm D call. The V gene lost 0 bases and the J gene lost 2 bases, with 0 bases spanning the gap. This CDR3 comprises 13 residues. Germline values: CDR1 SGHDT, CDR2 YYEEEE. In nucleotides, the CDR3 is TGTGCCAGCAGCTTGGCTGGGGCCAACGTCCTGACTTTC. Translating it yields CASSLAGANVLTF.

The CDR3 DNA sequence: TGTGCCAGCAGCCAAGAGGCCACGTCCGAGCAGTACTTC. This translates into CASSQEATSEQYF. The gene calls are TRBV4-2 and TRBJ2-7, with D unresolved. Germline V gene lookup returns CDR1 LGHNA and CDR2 YNFKEQ. V shed 0 bases and J shed 6 bases, with 9 bases lying between them. This CDR3 region has 13 residues.

The genes are TRBV2 and TRBJ1-2; D gene ambiguous. Trimming took 6 bases from V and 2 from J, leaving 10 bases between them. The CDR3 consists of 13 residues. Germline loops: CDR1 SNHLY, CDR2 FYNNEI. The CDR3 region has the DNA TGTGCCAGCAGGGTAGACGGGAACTATGGCTACACCTTC. Translated: CASRVDGNYGYTF.